One sample yielded the 13 T cell receptor beta chains listed below, sequenced in a study of shared clonotypes between healthy human individuals. Sequencing used immunoSEQ multiplex PCR; TCRdb keeps in-frame clones, though not all of them. Of about 680,000 clones listed, more than 70% are singletons. The sequenced sample consisted of memory CD4+ T cells sorted from blood. Indicated subset: CD45RA-negative fraction. These receptors were obtained from a woman aged 30 to 39 in good health.

The chain recombines TRBV28 with TRBJ2-7; 7 bases line up with TRBD1. The CDR3 is made up of 16 amino acids. Losses at the gene ends were 5 bases for V and 2 bases for J; bases not matched to a gene: 12. Germline lookup yields CDR1 MDHEN and CDR2 SYDVKM. CDR3 region: CASSARSGTATYEQYF. In DNA form, the CDR3 reads TGTGCCAGCAGTGCCAGATCCGGGACAGCGACCTACGAGCAGTACTTC.

V gene TRBV28 combines with J gene TRBJ1-2; the D is unclear. The CDR3 covers 14 residues. Trimming removed 5 bases at V and 8 bases at J, with 18 bases between. Germline values: CDR1 MDHEN, CDR2 SYDVKM. As DNA, the CDR3 is TGTGCCAGCAGTGACACCCGTTTTGGTCACGGCTACACCTTC. Amino acid sequence: CASSDTRFGHGYTF.

V gene TRBV7-6 combines with J gene TRBJ2-7; 9 bases align to TRBD1. The germline gives CDR1 SGHVS, CDR2 FNYEAQ. The CDR3 runs to 16 residues. Trimming cost V 5 bases and J 3 bases; bases outside gene matches: 11. The CDR3 DNA sequence: TGTGCCAGCAGCCTTCAAACCGGGACAGGGAACTACGAGCAGTACTTC. Its protein product is CASSLQTGTGNYEQYF.

The chain recombines TRBV6-6 with TRBJ2-7; D not certain. There are 11 residues in the CDR3. V was shortened by 6 bases and J by 5 bases, with 8 bases between the two germline ends. The V gene's germline CDR1 is MNHNY and CDR2 SVGAGI (reference sequence). DNA of the CDR3: TGTGCCAGCAGCGGCGTCGACGAGCAGTACTTC. Translating gives CASSGVDEQYF.

This chain links TRBV6-5 with TRBJ2-5; a possible D gene is TRBD2 (6 bases). This CDR3 spans 13 amino acids. Germline loops: CDR1 MNHEY, CDR2 SVGAGI. V was trimmed by 5 bases and J by 5 bases, leaving 12 bases between them. The CDR3 DNA reads TGTGCCAGCAGTAGGGACTTTGGGGAGACCCAGTACTTC. Translating gives CASSRDFGETQYF.

V usage is TRBV2 and J usage is TRBJ2-3; 10 bases fit TRBD2. The CDR3 loop spans 15 amino acids. CDR1 SNHLY and CDR2 FYNNEI come from the germline V gene. The ends lost 3 bases at V and 6 bases at J; junction bases unmatched: 6. CDR3 in amino acids: CASSEGLARGDTQYF. CDR3 sequence (DNA): TGTGCCAGCAGTGAGGGACTAGCGCGAGGGGATACGCAGTATTTT. The complete variable domain, with remaining parts taken from reference TRBV2 and TRBJ2-3, reads EPEVTQTPSHQVTQMGQEVILRCVPISNHLYFYWYRQILGQKVEFLVSFYNNEISEKSEIFDDQFSVERPDGSNFTLKIRSTKLEDSAMYFCASSEGLARGDTQYFGPGTRLTVL.

The chain uses TRBV2 and TRBJ2-7, with 9 nucleotides matching TRBD1. The CDR3 is 13 amino acids. Germline CDR1 and CDR2: SNHLY and FYNNEI. V lost 7 bases to trimming and J lost 3 bases; unmatched junction nucleotides: 4. CDR3 DNA: TGTGCCAGCACTTGGGACAGGGACTACGAGCAGTACTTC. It translates to CASTWDRDYEQYF.

The chain couples TRBV7-6 to TRBJ1-3; no clear D. Trimming shortened V by 1 base and J by 4 bases, and 14 bases separated the two germline ends. The CDR3 length is 16 residues. CDR1 SGHVS and CDR2 FNYEAQ come from the germline V gene. The CDR3 protein is CASSLDPRLGGNTIYF. The CDR3 region has the DNA TGTGCCAGCAGCTTAGATCCGAGACTGGGGGGAAACACCATATATTTT.

Here the CDR3 DNA reads TGTGCCAGCAGGGGGGCAGGTAGTTCGAACACCGGGGAGCTGTTTTTT. Encoded protein: CASRGAGSSNTGELFF. The V gene is TRBV28, the J gene TRBJ2-2; a possible D gene is TRBD1 (6 bases). Germline V gene sequence: CDR1 MDHEN, CDR2 SYDVKM. This CDR3 has 16 amino acids. The V and J ends lost 6 bases and 0 bases respectively, with 14 bases between them.

The chain uses TRBV29-1 and TRBJ2-7, with D hard to call. V was shortened by 6 bases and J by 0 bases, with 6 bases between the two germline ends. Germline V CDR1 and CDR2: SQVTM, ANQGSEA. CDR3 length equals 11 residues. The CDR3 region is CSVRNSYEQYF. CDR3 in DNA: TGCAGCGTCCGAAACTCCTACGAGCAGTACTTC.

This clone was counted between two and nine times. The CDR3 nucleotides read TGTGCCACCGGACAGGGGGGGAATCAGCCCCAGCATTTT. Its translation is CATGQGGNQPQHF. The chain joins TRBV19 to TRBJ1-5; TRBD1 matches 10 bases. The germline V gene encodes CDR1 LNHDA and CDR2 SQIVND (reference sequence). Trimming took 10 bases from V and 4 from J; bases not matched to a gene: 4. The CDR3 runs 13 residues.

The rearrangement uses TRBV5-1 and TRBJ2-5; D gene uncertain. Germline V gives CDR1 SGHRS, CDR2 YFSETQ. Trimming took 0 bases from V and 5 from J, leaving 5 bases between them. The CDR3 has 12 amino acids. CDR3 residues: CASSLGAETQYF. The DNA of the CDR3 is TGCGCCAGCAGCTTGGGAGCCGAGACCCAGTACTTC. The full variable domain, completed using reference TRBV5-1 and TRBJ2-5, is KAGVTQTPRYLIKTRGQQVTLSCSPISGHRSVSWYQQTPGQGLQFLFEYFSETQRNKGNFPGRFSGRQFSNSRSEMNVSTLELGDSALYLCASSLGAETQYFGPGTRLLVL.

V and J are TRBV6-4 and TRBJ2-1; 8 bases map to TRBD2. J lost 0 bases, V lost 4 bases, and 2 bases had no gene match. This CDR3 is built from 15 residues. Per germline, CDR1 MRHNA and CDR2 SNTAGT. The CDR3 protein is CASSVAGGSYNEQFF. The CDR3 nucleotides are TGTGCCAGCAGTGTTGCGGGGGGCTCCTACAATGAGCAGTTCTTC.